This T cell receptor (beta chain) comes out of a study of shared clonotypes between healthy human individuals. Comment on this clone: Its antigen is currently unknown.

Points from the study as a whole: Naive subsets usually exceeded memory subsets in estimated richness.

Here immunoSEQ multiplex PCR was the method, and the copy in TCRdb shows in-frame clones only, minus some. The sample lists approximately 700,000 clones, roughly 73% occurring once. This CDR3 region has 13 residues. V shed 3 bases and J 8 bases; nucleotides not matched to a gene: 6. The V gene's germline CDR1 is WSHSY and CDR2 SAAADI. This receptor was identified in a woman aged 25-40 years in good health. The rearrangement links TRBV10-2 to TRBJ1-2, with 7 bases aligning to TRBD1. Sequenced material: memory CD4+ T cells sorted from blood. Sample subset: CD45RA-negative fraction. CDR3 region: CASSDLRQGGYTF. The CDR3 DNA reads as TGCGCCAGCAGTGACCTCCGACAGGGAGGCTACACCTTC.